A selection of T cell receptor beta chains follows, all from one sample in a study of tumor-infiltrating lymphocytes in glioblastoma multiforme. TCRdb recomputed calls from the multiplex PCR reads with MiXCR, one row per CDR3 protein. Of over 14,000 distinct CDR3 sequences detected, 60% to 75% appear once; the ten largest clones hold roughly two fifths. The specimen sequenced was brain tumor tissue. Every receptor here comes from a male donor with glioblastoma. The conserved cysteine and the conserved F or W are not part of the CDR3 here. For some rows the clone size is stated as once, few or many, or as a class when expanded; others skip it.

j_call clone_size v_call cdr3_aa
TRBJ2-5 . TRBV5-1 SSSLGLEGGQKEY
TRBJ1-6 few TRBV11-2 ASSPGTYRGSPLH
TRBJ2-1 once TRBV10-3 AISDGTSNEQF
TRBJ1-5 . TRBV6-1 ESSLVDFQPQH
TRBJ2-3 few TRBV11-2 ASSWTGGTDTQY
TRBJ2-7 . TRBV20-1 SAAVRGSPYEQY
TRBJ1-3 . TRBV6-5 ASSGQVSGNTIY
TRBJ2-5 few TRBV28 ASSLGGRQETQY
TRBJ2-3 . TRBV14 ASSQLAGSTDTQY
TRBJ2-1 . TRBV30 AWSLKEFIHNGQF
TRBJ2-7 . TRBV6-2/TRBV6-3 ASRPGLAGLNEQY
TRBJ2-3 . TRBV4-3 ASSQDRTGPDTQY
TRBJ2-7 medium-sized TRBV20-1 SARGISGGGGYEQY
TRBJ2-1 medium-sized TRBV29-1 SGTGGSYNEQF
TRBJ1-3 once TRBV4-3 ASSQEKAGWRGNTIY
TRBJ1-1 few TRBV11-2 ASSLVEGVTF
TRBJ2-1 . TRBV5-5 SSSLSGRAWNNEQF
TRBJ2-1 . TRBV20-1 SASRPGLAGMSEQF
TRBJ2-2 . TRBV11-3 ASSLGRSTGELF
TRBJ2-7 few TRBV20-1 SAGRVAGAEQH
TRBJ2-7 . TRBV6-2/TRBV6-3 ASSYHGESYEQY
TRBJ2-7 . TRBV29-1 SAKGDRSYEQY
TRBJ2-7 . TRBV20-1 SASGQGSISYEQY
TRBJ2-1 . TRBV6-1 ASTIGGSYSEQF
TRBJ2-1 . TRBV11-2 EGSLDRGSEQF
TRBJ1-6 many TRBV5-1 ASSLEVAGASVSPLH
TRBJ1-1 . TRBV29-1 SVSTGTSGNTEAF
TRBJ2-5 . TRBV4-1 ASSLTSGSSQQTQH
TRBJ1-2 . TRBV11-2 ASSLGMVGSYGYT
TRBJ2-7 . TRBV20-1 SARAPAGVHGQY
TRBJ2-6 . TRBV6-2/TRBV6-3 ASSRERSGANVLT
TRBJ2-7 once TRBV6-2/TRBV6-3 ASTPSGEAYEQY
TRBJ1-1 . TRBV29-1 SAGEPVNTEAF